The 18 T cell receptor beta chains reported below all come from one sample, sequenced in a study of Ad26.COV2.S vaccination and SARS-CoV-2 variants. As to treatment: roughly 19 received Ad26.COV2.S at low or high dose, single or two shots; several received placebo; per-sample allocation not given. After the first vaccine or placebo injection, samples were drawn on day 63. The protocol was immunoSEQ multiplex PCR, while the TCRdb copy is restricted to in-frame clones and leaves out a portion. The sample shows roughly 680,000 clones, 70% to 90% of them seen only once. The starting material was peripheral blood, obtained in a trial of Ad26.COV2.S vaccine versus placebo. The receptors were gathered from a person between 18 and 59 years old who received the Ad26.COV2.S COVID-19 vaccine or a placebo.

The rearrangement uses TRBV11-3 and TRBJ2-2; D tentatively reads TRBD1 or TRBD2 (5 bases each). CDR3 size: 16 residues. Germline V gene lookup returns CDR1 SGHNT and CDR2 YENEEA. The V gene lost 3 bases and the J gene lost 4 bases, with 15 bases spanning the gap. The CDR3 protein is CASSFSGPRGTGELFF. The DNA of the CDR3 is TGTGCCAGCAGCTTCTCGGGGCCCCGCGGCACCGGGGAGCTGTTTTTT. Drawing the rest from reference TRBV11-3 and TRBJ2-2, the complete variable domain is EAGVVQSPRYKIIEKKQPVAFWCNPISGHNTLYWYLQNLGQGPELLIRYENEEAVDDSQLPKDRFSAERLKGVDSTLKIQPAELGDSAVYLCASSFSGPRGTGELFFGEGSRLTVL.

This clone was found a few times. The V and J genes are TRBV25-1 and TRBJ1-2, with D unresolved. Germline V gives CDR1 MGHDK, CDR2 SYGVNS. Trimming stripped 1 base from V and 4 bases from J, with 4 bases between. The CDR3 runs to 12 residues. CDR3: CASSELFYGYTF. The CDR3 nucleotides are TGTGCCAGCAGTGAATTGTTCTATGGCTACACCTTC.

The rearrangement joins TRBV5-1 to TRBJ2-1, with a weak D call TRBD1 (6 bases). Between the trimmed V and J ends, which lost 1 base and 9 bases, there was a span of 11 bases. Germline lookup yields CDR1 SGHRS and CDR2 YFSETQ. CDR3 length equals 13 residues. CDR3 DNA sequence: TGCGCCAGCAGCTTGTCACAGGGCCTTGAGCAGTTCTTC. The encoded protein is CASSLSQGLEQFF.

The chain couples TRBV27 to TRBJ2-7; D may match TRBD1 or TRBD2 (5 bases each). The CDR3 has 15 amino acids. The germline V gene encodes CDR1 MNHEY and CDR2 SMNVEV (reference sequence). V was shortened by 8 bases and J by 0 bases, with 17 bases between the two germline ends. CDR3 amino acids: CASGRGPISSYEQYF. CDR3 sequence (DNA): TGTGCCAGCGGCCGGGGACCCATCAGCTCCTACGAGCAGTACTTC.

V and J are TRBV4-2 and TRBJ2-1; 12 positions agree with TRBD2. The CDR3 has 18 residues. The J segment lost 3 bases and the V segment lost 2 bases, leaving 8 bases of the junction unmatched. Germline V gene sequence: CDR1 LGHNA, CDR2 YNFKEQ. The CDR3 nucleotides are TGTGCCAGCAGCCAACGACTAGCGGGGGCCGCCTACTACAATGAGCAGTTCTTC. Protein: CASSQRLAGAAYYNEQFF.

This clone appeared once. The chain uses TRBV19 and TRBJ1-5; TRBD1 aligns across 10 bases. Unmatched junction bases numbered 0, after V lost 6 bases and J lost 1 base. In germline, CDR1 is LNHDA, CDR2 SQIVND (reference sequence). The CDR3 is made up of 14 amino acids. The CDR3 nucleotides are TGTGCCAGTAGGGACAGGGGGAGCAATCAGCCCCAGCATTTT. Encoded protein: CASRDRGSNQPQHF.

The chain recombines TRBV10-3 with TRBJ2-7; 12 bases map to TRBD2. After removal of 3 bases from V and 1 base from J, the junction contained 4 bases not matched to a gene. The CDR3 contains 16 residues. Germline values: CDR1 ENHRY, CDR2 SYGVKD. The CDR3 sequence: CAISEHGLAGSYEQYF. The CDR3 DNA is TGTGCCATCAGTGAACACGGACTAGCGGGGTCCTACGAGCAGTACTTC.

This clone was seen once. J is TRBJ2-7 and V is TRBV11-2; 7 nucleotides line up with TRBD1. V was pared by 8 bases and J by 2 bases, with 12 bases of the junction left unmatched. CDR1 is SGHAT and CDR2 is FQNNGV in the germline V gene. This CDR3 has 15 amino acids. The CDR3: CASGGQALFTYEQYF. For the CDR3, the DNA is TGTGCCAGCGGCGGACAGGCCTTATTCACCTACGAGCAGTACTTC.

The V and J genes are TRBV3-1 (or the pseudogene TRBV3-2) and TRBJ2-1; 10 nucleotides align to TRBD2. This CDR3 region has 16 residues. Germline V gene data show CDR1 as LGHDT and CDR2 as YNNKEL (reference sequence). V was clipped by 4 bases and J by 7 bases; unmatched bases: 10. The chain's CDR3 is CASSLSVLAGSNEQFF. The CDR3 bases are TGTGCCAGCAGCCTAAGTGTACTAGCGGGGAGTAATGAGCAGTTCTTC.

The V and J genes are TRBV5-1 and TRBJ2-3; 8 bases match TRBD2. The CDR3 runs to 15 residues. CDR1 SGHRS and CDR2 YFSETQ come from the germline V gene. Germline trimming cut 0 bases from V and 2 bases from J; bases unmatched to any gene: 2. This chain's CDR3 is CASSLGGLATDTQYF. The CDR3 DNA follows: TGCGCCAGCAGCTTGGGTGGACTAGCCACAGATACGCAGTATTTT.

There are a few counts of this clone. The genes are TRBV11-2 and TRBJ2-3, with TRBD2 identical over 10 bases. The CDR3 is made up of 17 amino acids. The ends lost 5 bases at V and 2 bases at J; junction bases unmatched: 10. Germline values: CDR1 SGHAT, CDR2 FQNNGV. CDR3 sequence: CASSTPTSGFFTDTQYF. Here the CDR3 DNA reads TGTGCCAGCAGCACCCCGACTAGCGGGTTTTTCACAGATACGCAGTATTTT.

The J gene is TRBJ2-1, the V gene TRBV11-2, with 8 bases that match TRBD2. The CDR3 is 17 amino acids. Unmatched junction bases numbered 11, after V lost 4 bases and J lost 3 bases. Germline V lookup: CDR1 SGHAT, CDR2 FQNNGV. CDR3 bases: TGTGCCAGCAGCTCCACTTCCGGGGGGGGAGTCTACAATGAGCAGTTCTTC. This codes for CASSSTSGGGVYNEQFF.

This clone was counted a few times. This chain links TRBV4-2 with TRBJ1-1; 8 nucleotides line up with TRBD1. Germline trimming cut 0 bases from V and 9 bases from J; bases unmatched to any gene: 3. Looked up from germline, CDR1 is LGHNA and CDR2 is YNFKEQ. The CDR3 length is 13 residues. CDR3 residues: CASSQEDRVKAFF. CDR3 nucleotide sequence: TGTGCCAGCAGCCAAGAGGACAGGGTAAAAGCTTTCTTT.

The sample holds one count of this clone. The rearrangement links TRBV6-5 to TRBJ2-7; D is unresolved. CDR3 length: 14 residues. Per germline, CDR1 MNHEY and CDR2 SVGAGI. V lost 4 bases to trimming and J lost 2 bases, with 12 bases between them. The CDR3 nucleotides are TGTGCCAGCAGTTTGATGACCGGTACCTACGAGCAGTACTTC. As protein: CASSLMTGTYEQYF.

V and J are TRBV18 and TRBJ2-3, with D unclear. V was trimmed by 2 bases and J by 0 bases, leaving 9 bases between them. The CDR3 loop spans 15 amino acids. Per germline, CDR1 KGHSH and CDR2 LQKENI. The CDR3: CASSPLASSTDTQYF. The CDR3 bases are TGTGCCAGCTCACCATTGGCATCTAGCACAGATACGCAGTATTTT.

CDR3 amino acids: CASSSHGGSNTEAFF. CDR3 nucleotides: TGTGCCAGCAGCTCCCACGGTGGATCGAACACTGAAGCTTTCTTT. The V call is TRBV7-3, the J call TRBJ1-1; D not resolved. The ends were cut back, 4 bases at V and 1 base at J, with 13 bases in the middle. The CDR3 has 15 amino acids. Germline assignment: CDR1 SGHTA and CDR2 FQGTGA. Full variable domain (rest looked up from reference TRBV7-3 and TRBJ1-1): GAGVSQTPSNKVTEKGKYVELRCDPISGHTALYWYRQSLGQGPEFLIYFQGTGAADDSGLPNDRFFAVRPEGSVSTLKIQRTERGDSAVYLCASSSHGGSNTEAFFGQGTRLTVV.

The V gene is TRBV18, the J gene TRBJ1-3, with D unclear. Trimming shortened V by 1 base and J by 0 bases, and 13 bases separated the two germline ends. Germline V lookup: CDR1 KGHSH, CDR2 LQKENI. The CDR3 is 17 residues long. CDR3 DNA: TGTGCCAGCTCACCACGGGAGGTCGAGAGCTCTGGAAACACCATATATTTT. It translates to CASSPREVESSGNTIYF. Supplemented by reference TRBV18 and TRBJ1-3, the full variable domain reads NAGVMQNPRHLVRRRGQEARLRCSPMKGHSHVYWYRQLPEEGLKFMVYLQKENIIDESGMPKERFSAEFPKEGPSILRIQQVVRGDSAAYFCASSPREVESSGNTIYFGEGSWLTVV.

The chain has TRBV19 and TRBJ1-6; maybe TRBD1 (6 bases). Germline-derived CDR1 and CDR2 are LNHDA and SQIVND (reference sequence). This CDR3 spans 16 amino acids. Trimming stripped 2 bases from V and 0 bases from J, with 8 bases between. CDR3 DNA: TGTGCCAGTAGTATAAGGGGGAGCTCCTATAATTCACCCCTCCACTTT. Its protein product is CASSIRGSSYNSPLHF. The full variable domain, rest sourced from reference TRBV19 and TRBJ1-6, is DGGITQSPKYLFRKEGQNVTLSCEQNLNHDAMYWYRQDPGQGLRLIYYSQIVNDFQKGDIAEGYSVSREKKESFPLTVTSAQKNPTAFYLCASSIRGSSYNSPLHFGNGTRLTVT.